Presented here are 25 T cell receptor beta chains from one specimen sequenced in a study of T-cell memory formation after mild COVID-19. TCRdb processed the 5' RACE reads anew with MiXCR; each CDR3 protein has one entry. The sample records tens of thousands of distinct CDR3 sequences, roughly 14% being singletons. Sequencing input: PBMCs or a T cell subset sorted from them (not recorded which). All receptors derive from an adult woman who had mild COVID-19 (a few samples of this study predate the infection). Cell type and time point are not known.

This clonotype turned up a few times. This chain links TRBV20-1 with TRBJ2-7; 10 positions agree with TRBD1. With V trimmed by 3 bases and J by 0 bases, 5 bases remained unmatched. CDR3 length: 15 residues. Germline assignment: CDR1 DFQATT and CDR2 SNEGSKA (reference sequence). CDR3 protein: CSASEDRGSSYEQYF. In DNA form, the CDR3 reads TGCAGTGCTAGTGAGGACAGGGGGAGCTCCTACGAGCAGTACTTC.

The rearrangement uses TRBV7-6 and TRBJ2-7, with a tentative D call TRBD2 (6 bases). Per germline, CDR1 SGHVS and CDR2 FNYEAQ. Trimming took off 5 bases at V and 5 bases at J, with 13 bases between the two ends. CDR3 length equals 13 residues. The CDR3: CASSPSPGDEQYF. The CDR3 nucleotides read TGTGCCAGCAGCCCCAGCCCGGGGGACGAGCAGTACTTC.

J is TRBJ2-3 and V is TRBV7-6; D not resolved. The germline gives CDR1 SGHVS, CDR2 FNYEAQ. CDR3 length: 14 residues. V was clipped by 0 bases and J by 0 bases, with 4 bases between them. The CDR3 DNA sequence: TGTGCCAGCAGCTTAGCCTCAAGCACAGATACGCAGTATTTT. Its protein is CASSLASSTDTQYF.

There are a few counts of this clonotype. The chain uses TRBV7-3 and TRBJ2-1; weak D call: TRBD2 (6 bases). Deletions cut 3 bases from V and 4 bases from J, with 13 bases between. This CDR3 contains 15 residues. Germline loops: CDR1 SGHTA, CDR2 FQGTGA. The CDR3 spells CASSLVRGIYNEQFF. The CDR3 coding sequence is TGTGCCAGCAGCTTGGTTCGGGGGATTTACAATGAGCAGTTCTTC.

The chain uses TRBV7-8 and TRBJ2-3; TRBD1 might be the D (6 bases). V shed 2 bases and J shed 2 bases, with 17 bases lying between them. The V gene's germline CDR1 is SGHVS and CDR2 FQNEAQ. The CDR3 totals 17 residues. The CDR3 is CASSLIGGGHITDTQYF. The CDR3 DNA follows: TGTGCCAGCAGCTTAATCGGTGGGGGCCACATCACAGATACGCAGTATTTT.

V is TRBV29-1 and J is TRBJ1-1; D call uncertain. The CDR3 contains 14 residues. Germline CDR1 is SQVTM and CDR2 is ANQGSEA. V was pared by 3 bases and J by 1 base, with 12 bases between. DNA for the CDR3: TGCAGCGTTGAGTTAGGAGTTGCGAACACTGAAGCTTTCTTT. Residues: CSVELGVANTEAFF.

This clonotype was seen a few times. The gene calls are TRBV21-1 and TRBJ1-2. TRBV21-1 has pseudogene status. This CDR3 is 11 amino acids long. The CDR3 coding sequence is TGTGCCAGCTTTAGGGCTTATGGCTACACCTTC. It yields the protein CASFRAYGYTF.

This clonotype occurred a few times. The rearrangement links TRBV20-1 to TRBJ2-3; no clear D. The CDR3 consists of 15 residues. Germline CDR1 reads DFQATT; CDR2 reads SNEGSKA (reference sequence). Deletions cut 1 base from V and 5 bases from J, with 16 bases between. DNA of the CDR3: TGCAGTGCTAGAGGCCGTGGGTGGCCAGGAGATACGCAGTATTTT. Translated: CSARGRGWPGDTQYF.

This clonotype was picked up a small number of times. V is TRBV5-1 and J is TRBJ2-3; a possible D gene is TRBD2 (5 bases). Germline V gene lookup returns CDR1 SGHRS and CDR2 YFSETQ. The CDR3 loop spans 19 amino acids. V shed 4 bases and J shed 4 bases, with 28 bases lying between them. The CDR3 spells CASSDEGVVASLGADTQYF. The DNA of the CDR3 is TGCGCCAGCAGCGATGAAGGTGTGGTAGCGAGCCTGGGAGCAGATACGCAGTATTTT.

For the CDR3, the DNA is TGTGCCAGCAGTTTTCTAGGACTAGCGGGGGGAAGCACAGATACGCAGTATTTT. Translating gives CASSFLGLAGGSTDTQYF. J is TRBJ2-3 and V is TRBV12-3 or TRBV12-4; 14 bases map to TRBD2. The V segment lost 3 bases and the J segment 0 bases; nucleotides outside the gene matches: 5. This CDR3 spans 18 amino acids.

This rearrangement joins TRBV19 to TRBJ1-1, with D uncertain. This CDR3 is 15 amino acids long. The germline V gene encodes CDR1 LNHDA and CDR2 SQIVND (reference sequence). Trimming stripped 7 bases from V and 0 bases from J, with 15 bases between. The CDR3 spells CASTAPGHMNTEAFF. CDR3 nucleotides: TGTGCCAGTACTGCCCCAGGCCACATGAACACTGAAGCTTTCTTT. Full variable domain (outside the CDR3, taken from reference TRBV19 and TRBJ1-1): DGGITQSPKYLFRKEGQNVTLSCEQNLNHDAMYWYRQDPGQGLRLIYYSQIVNDFQKGDIAEGYSVSREKKESFPLTVTSAQKNPTAFYLCASTAPGHMNTEAFFGQGTRLTVV.

This clonotype turned up a few times. A junction boundary mismatches the germline segment, possibly from a read error. The genes are TRBV2 and TRBJ2-1; 7 bases map to TRBD1. Germline CDR1 SNHLY, CDR2 FYNNEI. The CDR3 is made up of 14 amino acids. CDR3 nucleotides: TGTGCCAGCCTGACAGGGAGCTCCTCCAATGAGCAGTTCTTC. Its protein is CASLTGSSSNEQFF.

The chain links TRBV9 to TRBJ1-4; perhaps TRBD1 as D (5 bases). The V end was cut by 0 bases, the J end by 7 bases, with 10 bases between. The CDR3 extends over 14 amino acids. Looked up from germline, CDR1 is SGDLS and CDR2 is YYNGEE. CDR3 loop: CASSVGGAGEKLFF. The CDR3 DNA follows: TGTGCCAGCAGCGTAGGGGGCGCGGGTGAAAAACTGTTTTTT.

The chain carries TRBV9 and TRBJ1-2, with TRBD1 identical over 7 bases. CDR3 length equals 14 residues. Germline V gene lookup returns CDR1 SGDLS and CDR2 YYNGEE. Germline trimming cut 3 bases from V and 3 bases from J; bases unmatched to any gene: 5. The CDR3 spells CASSETGLDYGYTF. The CDR3 bases are TGTGCCAGCAGCGAGACAGGGTTGGACTATGGCTACACCTTC.

The V and J genes are TRBV24-1 and TRBJ2-5; 10 bases are a match to TRBD2. This CDR3 has 16 amino acids. Germline CDR1 is KGHDR and CDR2 is SFDVKD. V lost 1 base and J lost 5; bases outside the gene matches: 6. The DNA of the CDR3 is TGTGCCACCAGTGATTTCGAGCGGGAGGGGGTTGAGACCCAGTACTTC. It translates to CATSDFEREGVETQYF.

This clonotype appeared many times. The CDR3 DNA reads as TGCGCCAGCAGCCGTGACAGGGCGGATACGCAGTATTTT. Its protein product is CASSRDRADTQYF. The gene calls are TRBV5-1 and TRBJ2-3; TRBD1 matches at 7 bases. Germline-derived CDR1 and CDR2 are SGHRS and YFSETQ. This CDR3 contains 13 residues. Losses at the gene ends were 4 bases for V and 6 bases for J; bases not matched to a gene: 5.

Only a few counts were recorded for this clonotype. This sequence joins TRBV7-3 and TRBJ2-1; D is possibly TRBD1 or TRBD2 (5 bases each). CDR1 is SGHTA, CDR2 FQGTGA, per germline. With 5 bases removed from V and 4 bases from J, the gap between germline ends came to 15 bases. The CDR3 sequence is 15 residues long. The CDR3 DNA is TGTGCCAGCAGCCGAGGGGCCTCCGGGTACAATGAGCAGTTCTTC. This encodes CASSRGASGYNEQFF.

This clonotype was counted only a few times. The chain combines TRBV29-1 with TRBJ1-2; maybe TRBD1 (5 bases). The CDR3 totals 20 residues. The V end lost 0 bases, the J end lost 2 bases, and 28 bases lay between the germline ends. Per the germline V gene, CDR1 is SQVTM and CDR2 is ANQGSEA. The CDR3 DNA reads TGCAGCGTTGAAGATCTTGCTTTAGCTCGGGGCTTACAGCGAAACTATGGCTACACCTTC. It yields the protein CSVEDLALARGLQRNYGYTF.

This rearrangement joins TRBV9 to TRBJ2-1; 9 bases are a match to TRBD1. Looked up from germline, CDR1 is SGDLS and CDR2 is YYNGEE. The ends lost 3 bases at V and 7 bases at J; junction bases unmatched: 8. The CDR3 is made up of 15 amino acids. The CDR3 is CASSAWDRVANEQFF. Here the CDR3 DNA reads TGTGCCAGCAGCGCCTGGGACAGGGTGGCGAATGAGCAGTTCTTC.

J is TRBJ2-2 and V is TRBV5-1, with 9 bases matching TRBD1. CDR3 size: 15 residues. With V trimmed by 0 bases and J by 4 bases, 1 base remained unmatched. Per the germline V gene, CDR1 is SGHRS and CDR2 is YFSETQ. For the CDR3, the DNA is TGCGCCAGCAGCTTGGTGACAGGGGGCACCGGGGAGCTGTTTTTT. This codes for CASSLVTGGTGELFF.

This clonotype was detected a few times. The chain carries TRBV7-9 and TRBJ2-5, with 11 bases identical to TRBD2. The V gene's germline CDR1 is SEHNR and CDR2 FQNEAQ (reference sequence). Trimming took 5 bases from V and 2 from J; bases not matched to a gene: 4. The CDR3 extends over 15 amino acids. In DNA form, the CDR3 reads TGTGCCAGCAGCATACTAGCGGGAGTTCAAGAGACCCAGTACTTC. Translation: CASSILAGVQETQYF.

The chain has TRBV27 and TRBJ2-7; 13 bases agree with TRBD2. J lost 0 bases, V lost 5 bases, and 10 bases had no gene match. The germline V gene encodes CDR1 MNHEY and CDR2 SMNVEV (reference sequence). The CDR3 contains 18 residues. The CDR3: CASSPWTSGGLSSYEQYF. DNA for the CDR3: TGTGCCAGCAGTCCATGGACTAGCGGGGGACTGAGCTCCTACGAGCAGTACTTC.

This clonotype was counted between two and nine times. J is TRBJ1-1 and V is TRBV30, with 7 positions matching TRBD1. The CDR3 length is 15 residues. Germline V gives CDR1 GTSNPN, CDR2 SVGIG (reference sequence). J gave up 1 base and V 1 base, and 6 bases lay outside the gene matches. Written as DNA, the CDR3 is TGTGCCTGGAGTGAGGGGGCCGCCTCGAACACTGAAGCTTTCTTT. Translation: CAWSEGAASNTEAFF.

This clonotype was seen a few times. This chain links TRBV2 with TRBJ1-1; 8 nucleotides match TRBD1. The CDR3 covers 16 residues. Germline CDR1 and CDR2: SNHLY and FYNNEI. Trimming removed 1 base from V and 1 base from J; junction bases left unmatched: 5. The CDR3 bases are TGTGCCAGCAGTGAAGGACAGGGGTTTGGGAACACTGAAGCTTTCTTT. Translating gives CASSEGQGFGNTEAFF. Full variable domain (outside the CDR3, taken from reference TRBV2 and TRBJ1-1): EPEVTQTPSHQVTQMGQEVILRCVPISNHLYFYWYRQILGQKVEFLVSFYNNEISEKSEIFDDQFSVERPDGSNFTLKIRSTKLEDSAMYFCASSEGQGFGNTEAFFGQGTRLTVV.

This clonotype has ten or more counts. DNA for the CDR3: TGTGCCAGCAGCCCCGTGGCCAGGGGCGAGCAGTACTTC. Its protein product is CASSPVARGEQYF. The chain links TRBV3-1 to TRBJ2-7, with a possible D match to TRBD1 (6 bases). Germline V gene lookup returns CDR1 LGHDT and CDR2 YNNKEL (reference sequence). Trimming stripped 4 bases from V and 6 bases from J, with 13 bases between. The CDR3 runs to 13 residues.